Following are 18 T cell receptor beta chains from one sample sequenced in a study of blood T cell repertoires in COVID-19. This table comes from immunoSEQ multiplex PCR, and its TCRdb copy is limited to in-frame clones, with some not included. Of a few hundred thousand clones listed, 75% to 90% are singletons. What was sequenced was peripheral blood. Every receptor here comes from a woman in her forties who had recovered from COVID-19.

This rearrangement joins TRBV18 to TRBJ2-5; 8 nucleotides align to TRBD1. CDR1 and CDR2 from the germline V gene are KGHSH and LQKENI. The CDR3 consists of 14 residues. Trimming took 2 bases from V and 7 from J; bases not matched to a gene: 6. CDR3 coding DNA: TGTGCCAGCTCACCAACGGACAGGGACTCGACCCAGTACTTC. Its translation: CASSPTDRDSTQYF.

V usage is TRBV27 and J usage is TRBJ2-7; D might be TRBD2 (6 bases). CDR3 length equals 16 residues. Germline-derived CDR1 and CDR2 are MNHEY and SMNVEV (reference sequence). V lost 8 bases and J lost 1, with 21 bases in between. DNA for the CDR3: TGTGCCAGCGGATTCCTCAGGGTGGGGAGGTCCTACGAGCAGTACTTC. Translation gives CASGFLRVGRSYEQYF.

The rearrangement uses TRBV4-1 and TRBJ1-1; D may be TRBD1 (6 bases). V lost 4 bases, J lost 2 bases, and 14 bases lay in between. The germline V gene has CDR1 MGHRA and CDR2 YSYEKL. The CDR3 is 15 residues long. The CDR3 is CASSLLGQTNTEAFF. The CDR3 DNA is TGCGCCAGCAGCCTACTTGGACAGACCAACACTGAAGCTTTCTTT.

The chain joins TRBV6-1 to TRBJ2-2; D unresolved. V was cut by 2 bases and J by 4 bases, with 11 bases left in between. This CDR3 is built from 15 residues. The germline V gene has CDR1 MNHNS and CDR2 SASEGT. Written as DNA, the CDR3 is TGTGCCAGCAGTGAAACGGGTCCCGGCACCGGGGAGCTGTTTTTT. The encoded protein is CASSETGPGTGELFF.

The chain has TRBV19 and TRBJ1-2; no firm D call. V dropped 5 bases and J dropped 0 bases, with 10 bases sitting between them. Germline V gene sequence: CDR1 LNHDA, CDR2 SQIVND (reference sequence). This CDR3 spans 14 amino acids. The chain's CDR3 is CASSLLTANYGYTF. CDR3 nucleotide sequence: TGTGCCAGTAGTCTATTAACAGCTAACTATGGCTACACCTTC.

J is TRBJ1-2 and V is TRBV11-3; a weak D match, TRBD1 (5 bases). CDR1 and CDR2 (germline): SGHNT, YENEEA. V dropped 5 bases and J dropped 3 bases, with 16 bases sitting between them. CDR3 length: 15 residues. CDR3 residues: CASSPGLTEYYGYTF. Here the CDR3 DNA reads TGTGCCAGCAGCCCTGGATTGACAGAATACTATGGCTACACCTTC.

The V and J genes are TRBV6-5 and TRBJ2-5, with 7 bases matching TRBD1. This CDR3 is built from 14 residues. CDR1 is MNHEY and CDR2 is SVGAGI in the germline V gene. V lost 0 bases and J lost 5; bases outside the gene matches: 3. The CDR3 spells CASSYSTGTETQYF. The CDR3 coding sequence is TGTGCCAGCAGTTACTCGACAGGGACGGAGACCCAGTACTTC.

In its sample, this clone was seen once. The gene calls are TRBV27 and TRBJ2-5; 8 positions match TRBD2. CDR3 length: 15 residues. Trimming removed 1 base from V and 2 bases from J; junction bases left unmatched: 3. Germline CDR1 MNHEY, CDR2 SMNVEV (reference sequence). The CDR3 spells CASSLFGTRQETQYF. Written as DNA, the CDR3 is TGTGCCAGCAGTTTATTCGGGACTAGGCAAGAGACCCAGTACTTC.

CDR3 in DNA: TGTGCCAGCACCCTCTCCGGGACAGGGCCCCCTGGGGCCAACGTCCTGACTTTC. Its protein is CASTLSGTGPPGANVLTF. This chain joins TRBV7-3 and TRBJ2-6, with 9 bases lining up with TRBD1. Germline-derived CDR1 and CDR2 are SGHTA and FQGTGA. The CDR3 has 18 residues. The trim removed 7 bases at V and 2 bases at J, leaving 12 bases unmatched. Drawing the rest from reference TRBV7-3 and TRBJ2-6, the complete variable domain is GAGVSQTPSNKVTEKGKYVELRCDPISGHTALYWYRQSLGQGPEFLIYFQGTGAADDSGLPNDRFFAVRPEGSVSTLKIQRTERGDSAVYLCASTLSGTGPPGANVLTFGAGSRLTVL.

This chain links TRBV30 with TRBJ1-2; unclear D gene. The CDR3 sequence is 14 residues long. CDR1 GTSNPN and CDR2 SVGIG come from the germline V gene (reference sequence). The germline V and J ends were trimmed by 1 base and 7 bases, with 16 bases remaining between them. In DNA form, the CDR3 reads TGTGCCTGGAGTGCCCTGGAGGGTTTTGTTGGCTACACCTTC. Its translation: CAWSALEGFVGYTF.

The chain recombines TRBV18 with TRBJ1-2; D remains unclear. Germline CDR1 reads KGHSH; CDR2 reads LQKENI. With 1 base removed from V and 6 bases from J, the gap between germline ends came to 12 bases. This CDR3 region has 14 residues. The DNA for the CDR3 is TGTGCCAGCTCACCACGGACGGGGTCGGATGGCTACACCTTC. It is translated as CASSPRTGSDGYTF.

The chain couples TRBV5-8 to TRBJ2-7; 9 nucleotides line up with TRBD1. The CDR3 contains 14 residues. V shed 5 bases, J shed 3 bases, and the junction held 6 bases outside the gene matches. CDR1 and CDR2 from the germline V gene are SGHTS and YDEGEE. CDR3 in amino acids: CASRRGTGSYEQYV. DNA for the CDR3: TGTGCCAGCAGACGGGGGACAGGGAGCTACGAGCAGTACGTC.

This clone was seen just once. The rearrangement joins TRBV19 to TRBJ2-3; 7 nucleotides align to TRBD1. Germline loops: CDR1 LNHDA, CDR2 SQIVND (reference sequence). The CDR3 spans 14 residues. V gave up 7 bases and J gave up 1 base; unmatched junction bases: 5. The DNA for the CDR3 is TGTGCCAGTATGCGAGACAGGGGCACAGATACGCAGTATTTT. This translates into CASMRDRGTDTQYF. Drawing the rest from reference TRBV19 and TRBJ2-3, the complete variable domain is DGGITQSPKYLFRKEGQNVTLSCEQNLNHDAMYWYRQDPGQGLRLIYYSQIVNDFQKGDIAEGYSVSREKKESFPLTVTSAQKNPTAFYLCASMRDRGTDTQYFGPGTRLTVL.

In nucleotides, the CDR3 is TGTGCCAGCAGGGCACCCCCGGGTGATGAGCAGTTCTTC. It is translated as CASRAPPGDEQFF. The genes are TRBV12-3 or TRBV12-4 and TRBJ2-1; D unresolved. This CDR3 contains 13 residues. The V end lost 6 bases, the J end lost 8 bases, and 14 bases lay between the germline ends.

This clone has only one observation. The rearrangement uses TRBV18 and TRBJ2-1, with D perhaps TRBD2 (6 bases). This CDR3 has 14 residues. V lost 6 bases and J 5 bases, leaving 14 bases between the germline ends. CDR1 and CDR2 (germline): KGHSH, LQKENI. The CDR3 DNA sequence: TGTGCCAGCTCTCCTATTAGCGGTAACAATGAGCAGTTCTTC. Translated: CASSPISGNNEQFF. Full variable domain (rest looked up from reference TRBV18 and TRBJ2-1): NAGVMQNPRHLVRRRGQEARLRCSPMKGHSHVYWYRQLPEEGLKFMVYLQKENIIDESGMPKERFSAEFPKEGPSILRIQQVVRGDSAAYFCASSPISGNNEQFFGPGTRLTVL.

The gene calls are TRBV5-4 and TRBJ1-1; tentatively, D is TRBD1 (5 bases). CDR3 size: 14 residues. CDR1 and CDR2 (germline): SGHNT, YYREEE (reference sequence). V was shortened by 3 bases and J by 4 bases, with 13 bases between the two germline ends. This CDR3 is CASSWGVVGTEAFF. The DNA of the CDR3 is TGTGCCAGCAGCTGGGGGGTAGTGGGCACTGAAGCTTTCTTT.

The chain links TRBV2 to TRBJ2-5; TRBD2 aligns across 12 bases. The CDR3 is 14 amino acids. V lost 7 bases to trimming and J lost 5 bases; unmatched junction nucleotides: 5. The germline gives CDR1 SNHLY, CDR2 FYNNEI. CDR3 protein: CASTSGRARETQYF. The CDR3 DNA follows: TGTGCCAGCACTAGCGGGAGGGCACGGGAGACCCAGTACTTC. Drawing the rest from reference TRBV2 and TRBJ2-5, the complete variable domain is EPEVTQTPSHQVTQMGQEVILRCVPISNHLYFYWYRQILGQKVEFLVSFYNNEISEKSEIFDDQFSVERPDGSNFTLKIRSTKLEDSAMYFCASTSGRARETQYFGPGTRLLVL.

Of note for this clone: At one end the junction does not follow the germline gene, possibly because of a read error. This chain links TRBV15 with TRBJ2-7, with D maybe TRBD2 (6 bases). The germline V gene has CDR1 LNHNV and CDR2 YYDKDF (reference sequence). This CDR3 is built from 15 residues. The CDR3, as DNA: TGTGCCACCAGCGGAGATCTTTCTCTAGCGTACGAGCAGTACTTC. Translating it yields CATSGDLSLAYEQYF.